These 11 T cell receptor beta chains were sequenced from one sample in a study of cytomegalovirus exposure and HLA in healthy donors. This PCR relied on a set of 60 Vbeta primers and 13 Jbeta primers. Sequencing used immunoSEQ multiplex PCR; TCRdb keeps in-frame clones, though not all of them. Of 160,000 or so clones in the sample, around 83% were seen once. Sequencing input: PBMCs. The source is a middle-aged man in good health and CMV-seropositive.

The V and J genes are TRBV13 and TRBJ2-7, with 8 bases matching TRBD1. The ends lost 5 bases at V and 1 base at J; junction bases unmatched: 7. CDR3 length: 15 residues. In germline, CDR1 is PRHDT, CDR2 FYEKMQ (reference sequence). CDR3 nucleotides: TGTGCCAGCAGCCAAACAGGGGGGATTTCCTACGAGCAGTACTTC. Residues: CASSQTGGISYEQYF.

This clone was found a few times. V gene TRBV2 combines with J gene TRBJ2-5; 10 nucleotides match TRBD2. Germline CDR1 is SNHLY and CDR2 is FYNNEI. This CDR3 is built from 15 residues. Germline trimming cut 2 bases from V and 4 bases from J; bases unmatched to any gene: 4. The CDR3 DNA reads TGTGCCAGCAGTGAATCGGCTAGCGGGGGAGAGACCCAGTACTTC. Translated, it gives CASSESASGGETQYF.

This clone was seen more than once but under ten times. The chain couples TRBV5-4 to TRBJ1-1; 7 nucleotides agree with TRBD1. The CDR3 is made up of 16 amino acids. Germline V gives CDR1 SGHNT, CDR2 YYREEE (reference sequence). Germline trimming cut 0 bases from V and 2 bases from J; bases unmatched to any gene: 7. Written as DNA, the CDR3 is TGTGCCAGCAGCTTGGAGGGGACAGTACCAAACACTGAAGCTTTCTTT. It encodes CASSLEGTVPNTEAFF.

CDR3 protein: CASGGLAVGTDTQYF. For the CDR3, the DNA is TGCGCCAGCGGGGGACTAGCGGTGGGCACAGATACGCAGTATTTT. J is TRBJ2-3 and V is TRBV10-2, with 11 bases that match TRBD2. The V gene end was trimmed by 8 bases and the J gene end by 1 base; junction bases not matched to a gene: 5. The CDR3 consists of 15 residues. Germline V lookup: CDR1 WSHSY, CDR2 SAAADI.

The gene calls are TRBV6-4 and TRBJ2-3; 8 positions agree with TRBD2. CDR1 and CDR2 (germline): MRHNA, SNTAGT. V dropped 6 bases and J dropped 5; count of bases not matched to a gene: 10. The CDR3 contains 15 residues. The DNA for the CDR3 is TGTGCCAGCAGCCAAACGGGGGGGCCGATAGATACGCAGTATTTT. It yields the protein CASSQTGGPIDTQYF.

This chain uses TRBV6-5 with TRBJ2-7; 12 bases are shared with TRBD1. With 5 bases clipped from V and 6 bases from J, the junction kept 8 bases outside the gene matches. Germline CDR1 is MNHEY and CDR2 is SVGAGI. This CDR3 spans 15 amino acids. CDR3 region: CASSPRDRGLVEQYF. The CDR3 DNA reads as TGTGCCAGCAGTCCACGGGACAGGGGGCTGGTCGAGCAGTACTTC.

The chain has TRBV5-1 and TRBJ2-2, with TRBD1 matching over 9 bases. The germline CDR1 and CDR2 sequences are SGHRS and YFSETQ. Germline trimming cut 0 bases from V and 5 bases from J; bases unmatched to any gene: 5. The CDR3 extends over 16 amino acids. Here the CDR3 reads CASSLAPGQGTGELFF. The CDR3 region has the DNA TGCGCCAGCAGCTTGGCCCCGGGACAGGGTACCGGGGAGCTGTTTTTT.

The chain joins TRBV7-8 to TRBJ2-1; D gene uncertain. The germline V gene has CDR1 SGHVS and CDR2 FQNEAQ. The CDR3 has 15 amino acids. V was trimmed by 1 base and J by 2 bases, leaving 9 bases between them. The CDR3 region is CASSLVVETYNEQFF. The CDR3 DNA follows: TGTGCCAGCAGCTTAGTAGTGGAGACCTACAATGAGCAGTTCTTC. The full variable domain, in which reference TRBV7-8 and TRBJ2-1 provide the parts outside the CDR3, is GAGVSQSPRYKVAKRGQDVALRCDPISGHVSLFWYQQALGQGPEFLTYFQNEAQLDKSGLPSDRFFAERPEGSVSTLKIQRTQQEDSAVYLCASSLVVETYNEQFFGPGTRLTVL.

The chain joins TRBV6-1 to TRBJ2-1; 11 bases line up with TRBD2. J lost 8 bases, V lost 2 bases, and 5 bases had no gene match. This CDR3 spans 15 amino acids. CDR1 is MNHNS, CDR2 SASEGT, per germline. The CDR3 region is CASSEKTSGSDEQFF. CDR3 nucleotide sequence: TGTGCCAGCAGTGAAAAAACTAGCGGGAGCGATGAGCAGTTCTTC.

The V call is TRBV29-1, the J call TRBJ1-1; possible D gene TRBD1, 5 bases. The CDR3 totals 13 residues. V was trimmed by 7 bases and J by 5 bases, leaving 17 bases between them. Germline-derived CDR1 and CDR2 are SQVTM and ANQGSEA. This chain's CDR3 is CSARTPRSTEAFF. CDR3 DNA sequence: TGCAGCGCCCGGACACCCAGGAGTACTGAAGCTTTCTTT.

The chain has TRBV7-6 and TRBJ1-5, with D possibly being TRBD1 (5 bases). Per germline, CDR1 SGHVS and CDR2 FNYEAQ. There are 15 residues in the CDR3. V lost 4 bases to trimming and J lost 7 bases, with 17 bases between them. DNA for the CDR3: TGTGCCAGCAGCTCCCTCCCCCAGGGTCTGCAGCCCCAGCATTTT. Translating it yields CASSSLPQGLQPQHF. Supplemented by reference TRBV7-6 and TRBJ1-5, the full variable domain reads GAGVSQSPRYKVTKRGQDVALRCDPISGHVSLYWYRQALGQGPEFLTYFNYEAQQDKSGLPNDRFSAERPEGSISTLTIQRTEQRDSAMYRCASSSLPQGLQPQHFGDGTRLSIL.